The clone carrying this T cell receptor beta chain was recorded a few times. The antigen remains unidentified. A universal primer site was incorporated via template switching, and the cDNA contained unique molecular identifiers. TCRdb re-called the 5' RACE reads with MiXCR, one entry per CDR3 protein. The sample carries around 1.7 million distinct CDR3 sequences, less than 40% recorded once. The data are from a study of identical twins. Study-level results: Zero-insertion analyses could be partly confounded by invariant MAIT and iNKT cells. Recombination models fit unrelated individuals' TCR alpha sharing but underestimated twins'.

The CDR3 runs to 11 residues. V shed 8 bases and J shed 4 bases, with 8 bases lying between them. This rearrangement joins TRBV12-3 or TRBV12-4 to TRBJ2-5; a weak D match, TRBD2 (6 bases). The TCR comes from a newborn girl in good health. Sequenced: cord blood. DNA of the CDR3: TGTGCCAGCGGAGGGCGAGAGACCCAGTACTTC. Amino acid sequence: CASGGRETQYF.